This T cell receptor beta chain was retrieved from a study of kidney transplant recipient with SARS-CoV-2 infection. In germline, CDR1 is SGHNT, CDR2 YENEEA. CDR3 length equals 17 residues. As to this clonotype: This may come from a read error, since a much larger clone is one base off.

Each CDR3 protein gets one entry after TCRdb re-called the reads with MiXCR. This sample has 200,000 to 300,000 distinct CDR3 sequences; around 28% occur once, and the top ten carry less than 8.5%. The chain links TRBV11-3 to TRBJ1-2; D gene uncertain. The receptor was derived from a male patient in his thirties who had COVID-19 and was a kidney transplant recipient. T cells may partly derive from the graft donor. The source material was a blood sample, sampled at baseline and between days 110 and 120 from a kidney transplant recipient. The DNA of the CDR3 is TGTGCCGGCAGCGGTACGACCGATCTCGGAAAGACCTATGGCTACACCTTC. This encodes CAGSGTTDLGKTYGYTF.